By frequency in the sample, the clone carrying this TCR beta chain is medium-sized (0.01 to 0.1%). The data are from a study of T cell repertoires in aging, cancer and after chemotherapy. Whole-study context: Six age groups, ranging from 30 or younger to 70 or older, included the donors.

A mixed TRB-A/B primer pool amplified rearranged TRB by multiplex touch-down PCR. TCRdb reprocessed the multiplex PCR reads with MiXCR, giving one entry per CDR3 protein. This table has some 5,400 distinct CDR3 sequences, 30% to 35% appearing once. Amplification of TCR beta used genomic DNA extracted from peripheral blood. This receptor was identified in a human donor with a blood cancer. Sequencing was carried out using blood.

The CDR3: CASPGPNTGELFF. CDR3 nucleotide sequence: TGTGCCAGTCCCGGGCCGAACACCGGGGAGCTGTTTTTT. V usage is TRBV19 and J usage is TRBJ2-2; unclear D gene. The CDR3 contains 13 residues. From germline, CDR1 is LNHDA and CDR2 SQIVND (reference sequence). Trimming left V 8 bases short and J 0 bases short, with 7 bases between.